This T cell receptor beta chain is from a study of cytomegalovirus exposure and HLA in healthy donors (dated by TCRdb to the late 2010s). For context, the study as a whole: An earlier analysis of about 530 of the donors reported approximately 260 Gb of sequence data and 117 million unique TCR beta sequences obtained from around 180 million T cells. An early release that covered more than 550 HLA-typed donors contained around 300 gigabases of sequencing data and tens of millions of unique TCR sequences. The genetic ancestry cluster associated with self-reported Caucasian donors included about 84% of the roughly 390 genotyped donors. The study aimed to test whether signatures of past pathogen exposure could be identified by cataloging public T cell receptors. Using immunosequencing, the study profiled T cell repertoires from around 670 subjects and related those repertoires to cytomegalovirus serostatus. In addition to the first cohort of approximately 650 subjects, a separate validation cohort of 120 different subjects was used. The study combined high-throughput TCR immunosequencing, statistical association of individual TCRs with disease status, and machine learning to predict cytomegalovirus infection status. In a later analysis, previously published TCR beta repertoires from hundreds of donors were re-analyzed and high-resolution HLA genotyping was added so that TCR occurrence patterns could be studied. In the later analysis, no new phenotypic data were used to find candidate immune exposures; instead, reliance was placed on TCR beta sequences and their occurrence across donors. An earlier analysis of approximately 580 of the donors used high-throughput TCR beta sequencing to judge whether each TCR beta V gene segment behaved as functional or pseudogenic. Donor age, sex, ethnicity and CMV serostatus were compiled together with the repertoire data. A later genetic analysis used genome-wide SNP genotypes for about 60% of the roughly 670 donors, treating that subset as a discovery cohort. Every discovery cohort repertoire had been produced on one sequencing platform. Class I and class II HLA loci were covered by the typing at four-digit resolution. Typing coverage varied by locus: about 620-630 donors for A, B, C, DRB1 and DQB1; more than 500 for DQA1; around 570 for DPA1; approximately 490 for DPB1. Because of strong linkage in the cohort, roughly five DR-DQ haplotypes were treated as single units for association and clustering. Across about 380 genotyped donors of the cohort, an average of about 250,000 unique TCR beta nucleotide sequences per donor were sequenced, and roughly a sixth of those sequences were non-productive. The full study reports these points: Several of the top co-occurrence clusters appeared to be linked to parvovirus B19, influenza, CMV and Epstein-Barr virus, according to a later analysis. In vitro tests confirmed that a few of the cytomegalovirus-associated TCR beta chains recognize cytomegalovirus antigens. A further reported finding was that TCR beta sequences accurately predicted the HLA-A and HLA-B alleles for most subjects in the first cohort. Because the 87-base-pair reads could not distinguish some IMGT-functional V segments, including TRBV6-2 and TRBV6-3, those segments were excluded. The authors suggested that the approach could potentially be extended to other disease states and immunological phenotypes. Linkage disequilibrium might explain the correlated functional status among segregating V segments, but an unknown experimental factor could not be ruled out. Because HLA typing was missing for some donors at each locus, association tests included only the typed subset. Most CMV-associated TCR beta chains appeared to be HLA-restricted in a later analysis, and the HLA associations seemed to be driven largely by CMV exposure. Only TCR beta chains were sequenced in this cohort, and the absence of alpha or paired-chain data limited detectable features. Strong co-occurrence of HLA alleles, especially DR and DQ, made assigning TCR associations to individual alleles difficult. The classifier was reported to diagnose cytomegalovirus status with high specificity and sensitivity in both the original and validation cohorts. Broadly in line with IMGT annotations, most TCR beta V segments showed up in productive rearrangements about 87% or about 30% of the time in an earlier analysis of approximately 600 of the donors. In a later genetic analysis, a missense DCLRE1C variant was associated with V-gene and J-gene trimming of TCR beta chains, and the association was replicated in an independent cohort. According to a later genetic analysis, donors in an Asian-associated ancestry cluster had fewer N-insertions in productive TCRs than the approximately 700-donor mean. In a later analysis, the rate of TCR association differed among HLA loci, with DRB1 alleles having the most associated TCRs and HLA-C alleles having the fewest. A total of around 150 TCR beta chains were listed by the study as associated with cytomegalovirus. The earlier analysis of approximately 560 of the donors excluded approximately 17 rarely observed V segments, including chromosome 9 orphons, because counts were too low. Most TCR sequences were observed very rarely across donors, whereas some public TCRs were present in many individuals. The only immune exposure information available for the cohort was CMV serostatus. In a later analysis, HLA-associated TCR beta chains showed more clonal expansion and lower generation probabilities than non-associated chains that were equally common. The sequencing pipeline was judged likely to have produced a cluster of highly shared sequence variants as a technical artifact. Sequencing depth was assumed to be roughly uniform across donors in the presence/absence analyses, though that assumption may not hold. A later analysis associated about 17,000 TCR beta sequences with specific HLA alleles at a false discovery rate of 0.05.

The CDR3, cysteine through phenylalanine, is 15 amino acids long. Only the CDR3 DNA stays, 45 bases, in frame from base 1. The junction carries 15 bases between V and J, which are trimmed by 4 bases and 4 bases respectively. Sequences MNHNS (CDR1) and SASEGT (CDR2) are obtained from the germline V gene. The receptor library was made with the immunoSEQ multiplex PCR assay. For the multiplex PCR, a mixture combining 60 forward primers for TCR Vbeta segments and 13 reverse primers for TCR Jbeta segments was used. The CDR3 region of rearranged TCR beta genes was amplified from genomic DNA with a multiplex PCR assay. Amplified TCR beta libraries were sequenced as 87-base-pair reads on the Illumina HiSeq System. The original pipeline was this. Across the 700 or so repertoires, a later analysis counted 80 million or so unique TCR beta chains, roughly 11 million of which were shared by at least two donors. Raw reads were error-corrected and collapsed into unique sequences with a nearest-neighbor algorithm that merged closely related sequences to remove PCR and sequencing errors. To assign V, D and J gene segments, CDR3 sequences were aligned to IMGT reference sequences. For a sequence to be retained, a match of at least six nucleotides was required to both a V gene segment and a J gene segment. Rearrangements were called productive when the CDR3 lacked stop codons and stayed in frame with V and J; all others were non-productive. Following IMGT convention, CDR3 was defined as the stretch from the second conserved V-encoded cysteine to the conserved J-encoded phenylalanine. Sequences without an unambiguous match to a single V gene segment were excluded from the earlier analysis of over 500 of the donors. An earlier analysis of a few hundred of the donors classified V segments as functional when productive rearrangements were above 56.7% and as segregating when the standard deviation between donors was above 5%. A statistical classification framework was built to diagnose cytomegalovirus status from the catalog of TCR beta chain sequences. In a later analysis, TCR nucleotide sequences were compared against IMGT/GENE-DB human TR gene sequences so that V and J genes could be assigned. In a later analysis, CDR3 sequences and most-parsimonious VDJ recombination scenarios were assigned using the TCRdist pipeline. In a later analysis, every TCR beta chain was defined by the combination of its CDR3 amino acid sequence and its V-gene family, and reads without a unique V-gene family were dropped. A later analysis removed 550 to 700 highly shared, low-generation-probability nucleotide sequences to deal with suspected cross-contamination and a sequencing artifact. In a later analysis, a clonal expansion index was calculated for each public chain from normalized within-repertoire ranks of inferred template counts. A later analysis computed generation probabilities with a VDJ recombination model fitted to out-of-frame rearrangements, and checked the results against IGoR. Hypergeometric tests were used in a later analysis to score TCR-TCR, TCR-HLA and TCR-CMV co-occurrence, with a repertoire-size bias correction applied to the TCR pairs. To estimate false discovery rates, a later analysis permuted the HLA or CMV assignments 20 times. In a later analysis, co-occurring TCRs were grouped with DBSCAN, and TCRdist sequence similarity was added when clustering was performed within HLA-allele-positive subsets. Repertoires with fewer than 30,000 or more than 120,000 public chains were left out of co-occurrence clustering, as were a few repertoires with anomalous nucleotide sharing. TCRdb obtained this table from immuneACCESS and retained in-frame rearrangements with V and J assigned. These tables miss some clones; where compared with another copy, unresolved V genes account for less than half of the shortfall, and the remainder is unexplained. Clone size and the V and J calls come from that table; the DNA yielded D and trimming. The sample contains 140,000 or so clones, approximately 79% of them found a single time. Around 4.1% of the sample lies in the top ten.

A note on this clone: The antigen this receptor binds is unknown. Base-call qualities are not available, and no considerably larger clone is one nucleotide away.

The cohort was made up of hundreds of healthy bone marrow donors. At the time of sampling, all cohort members were nominally healthy, though unrecorded immune exposures were likely present. The donor tested CMV seropositive, placing the donor among the approximately 310 seropositive members of the cohort. Each donor provided a peripheral blood sample, and peripheral blood mononuclear cells were used for TCR beta sequencing. The Qiagen DNeasy Blood Extraction Kit was used to extract genomic DNA from the blood cell samples. The specimen sequenced was PBMCs. This TCR was recovered from a man aged 18 to 30 in good health and CMV-seropositive. Here the chain combines TRBV6-1 and TRBJ2-3; the D gene is perhaps TRBD1, on 6 matching bases. The nucleotide sequence is given as TGTGCCAGCAGTGCGTGGGGGCGCCTCCCAGATACGCAGTATTTT. It translates to CASSAWGRLPDTQYF.